These 8 T cell receptor beta chains share one sample of origin, sequenced in a study of T cells in Graves' hyperthyroidism and ophthalmopathy (dated by TCRdb to about 2019). The method behind the library was multiplex PCR. Sequencing instrument: Illumina HiSeq 2000. Amplification of TCR beta CDR3 regions was carried out from RNA transcripts. A first-round RT-PCR of the TCR CDR3 used the HTBI primer set with the Qiagen OneStep RT-PCR kit. TCRdb took the public reads, trimmed them with fastp at Q25, ran MiXCR for clone calling and kept in-frame beta chains. Here each entry gathers all rows of one CDR3 protein and keeps the most common genes and DNA. The sample profile shows 300,000 to 450,000 distinct CDR3 sequences; around 14% of them were found once. Clones ranked in the top ten supply 25% to 30% of the sample. The sequencing sample was made of blood. These receptors were obtained from a woman between 18 and 30 years old with Graves' hyperthyroidism that later progressed to Graves' ophthalmopathy.

The chain joins TRBV28 to TRBJ2-5, with TRBD1 as a possible D gene (5 bases). V was shortened by 1 base and J by 1 base, with 13 bases between the two germline ends. The CDR3 is 16 residues long. The germline V gene encodes CDR1 MDHEN and CDR2 SYDVKM. CDR3 sequence reads: CASSLFLSTVQETQYF. DNA for the CDR3: TGTGCCAGCAGTTTATTCCTATCGACAGTCCAAGAGACCCAGTACTTC.

This clonotype was detected only a few times. V is TRBV7-9 and J is TRBJ1-2; 7 positions match TRBD1. This CDR3 is 12 amino acids long. The junction had 5 bases not matched to a gene; V was cut back by 3 bases and J by 10 bases. Germline V lookup: CDR1 SEHNR, CDR2 FQNEAQ (reference sequence). CDR3 protein: CASSLGTGDYTF. The CDR3 DNA reads as TGTGCCAGCAGCTTGGGTACAGGGGACTACACCTTC.

As regards this clonotype: A much bigger clone sits one base away, suggesting this may be a read error. Here the CDR3 DNA reads TGTGCCAGCAGTCCCGGTTGGGTCCACAATTCCTACGAGCAGTACTTC. Protein: CASSPGWVHNSYEQYF. The rearrangement links TRBV2 to TRBJ2-7; no definite D call. Per the germline V gene, CDR1 is SNHLY and CDR2 is FYNNEI. V gave up 5 bases and J gave up 1 base, with 18 bases separating them. The CDR3 contains 16 residues.

The rearrangement uses TRBV15 and TRBJ2-2; the match to TRBD2 covers 9 bases. The CDR3 extends over 16 amino acids. J gave up 7 bases and V 3 bases, and 9 bases lay outside the gene matches. Germline V gene data show CDR1 as LNHNV and CDR2 as YYDKDF (reference sequence). The CDR3 sequence: CATSRGTSLRGGELFF. The CDR3 nucleotides read TGTGCCACCAGCAGGGGGACTAGCTTACGTGGCGGGGAGCTGTTTTTT.

The sample holds many counts of this clonotype. The chain has TRBV27 and TRBJ1-5; D remains ambiguous. Germline CDR1 MNHEY, CDR2 SMNVEV (reference sequence). Deletions cut 8 bases from V and 5 bases from J, with 16 bases between. The length of the CDR3 is 14 residues. For the CDR3, the DNA is TGTGCCAGCTTCGGGAGGCTTTTCGATCAGCCCCAGCATTTT. This sequence encodes CASFGRLFDQPQHF.

The chain recombines TRBV20-1 with TRBJ2-3, with 7 bases fitting TRBD2. CDR1 DFQATT and CDR2 SNEGSKA come from the germline V gene (reference sequence). J was trimmed by 2 bases and V by 0 bases; bases with no gene match: 2. The CDR3 runs 14 residues. The CDR3 coding sequence is TGCAGTGCTAGAGATAAGCGGGACACAGATACGCAGTATTTT. Translating gives CSARDKRDTDTQYF.

This clonotype was recorded a few times. This chain joins TRBV10-3 and TRBJ2-1, with D possibly being TRBD1 (5 bases). V lost 2 bases, J lost 4 bases, and 9 bases lay in between. The germline CDR1 and CDR2 sequences are ENHRY and SYGVKD. This CDR3 is built from 14 residues. The CDR3 bases are TGTGCCATCAGTGAGGGGGCCCTATACAATGAGCAGTTCTTC. Protein product: CAISEGALYNEQFF.

The chain carries TRBV25-1 and TRBJ2-7; 8 nucleotides agree with TRBD2. CDR1 is MGHDK, CDR2 SYGVNS, per germline. V was pared by 4 bases and J by 5 bases, with 7 bases of the junction left unmatched. The CDR3 has 14 residues. The CDR3 DNA reads as TGTGCCAGCAGTGCCGGGACTAGGGTAAACGAGCAGTACTTC. Translating gives CASSAGTRVNEQYF.